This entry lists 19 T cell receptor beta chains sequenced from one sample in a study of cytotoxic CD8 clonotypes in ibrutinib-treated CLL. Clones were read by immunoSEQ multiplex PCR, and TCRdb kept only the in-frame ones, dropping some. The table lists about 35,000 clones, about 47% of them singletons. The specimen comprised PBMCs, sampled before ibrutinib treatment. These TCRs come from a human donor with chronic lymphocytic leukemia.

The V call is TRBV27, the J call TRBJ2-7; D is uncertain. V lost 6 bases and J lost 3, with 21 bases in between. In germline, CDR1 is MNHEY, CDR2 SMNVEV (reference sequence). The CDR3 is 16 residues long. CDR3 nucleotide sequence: TGTGCCAGCAGCCAAATTCCGGGTACTATATACTACGAGCAGTACTTC. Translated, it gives CASSQIPGTIYYEQYF.

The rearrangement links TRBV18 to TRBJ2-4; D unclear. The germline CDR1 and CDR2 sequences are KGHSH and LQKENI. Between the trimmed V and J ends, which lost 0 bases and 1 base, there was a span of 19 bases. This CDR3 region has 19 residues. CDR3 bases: TGTGCCAGCTCACCACCTCGGTCTGGTGGGGTCGGGGCCAAAAACATTCAGTACTTC. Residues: CASSPPRSGGVGAKNIQYF.

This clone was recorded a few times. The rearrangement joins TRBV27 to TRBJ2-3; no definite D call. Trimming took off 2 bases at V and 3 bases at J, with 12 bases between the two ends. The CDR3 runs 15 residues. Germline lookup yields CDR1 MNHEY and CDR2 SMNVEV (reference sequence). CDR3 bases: TGTGCCAGCAGTTTAAGGCCCGGAGTGACAGATACGCAGTATTTT. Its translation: CASSLRPGVTDTQYF.

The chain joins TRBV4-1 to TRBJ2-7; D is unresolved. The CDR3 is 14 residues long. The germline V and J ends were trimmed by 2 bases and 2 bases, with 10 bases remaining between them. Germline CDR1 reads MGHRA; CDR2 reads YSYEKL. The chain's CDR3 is CASSQPGNAYEQYF. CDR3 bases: TGCGCCAGCAGCCAACCTGGGAACGCCTACGAGCAGTACTTC.

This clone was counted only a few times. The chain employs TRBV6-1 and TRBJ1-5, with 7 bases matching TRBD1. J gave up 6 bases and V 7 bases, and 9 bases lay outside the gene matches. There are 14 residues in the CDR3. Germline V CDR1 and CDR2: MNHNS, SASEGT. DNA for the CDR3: TGTGCCAGCATCAGACAGGGCCTTGGTCAGCCCCAGCATTTT. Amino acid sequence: CASIRQGLGQPQHF.

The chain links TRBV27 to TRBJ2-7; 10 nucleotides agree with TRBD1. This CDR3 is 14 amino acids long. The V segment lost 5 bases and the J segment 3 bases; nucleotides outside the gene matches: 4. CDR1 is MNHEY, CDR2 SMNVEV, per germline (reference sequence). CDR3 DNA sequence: TGTGCCAGCAGTCAAGGACAGGGGGGCTACGAGCAGTACTTC. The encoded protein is CASSQGQGGYEQYF.

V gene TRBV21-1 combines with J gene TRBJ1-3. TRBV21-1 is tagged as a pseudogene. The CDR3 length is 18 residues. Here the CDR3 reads CASSHPRVKWLTGNTIYF. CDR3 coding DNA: TGTGCCAGCAGCCACCCTCGAGTAAAGTGGTTAACTGGAAACACCATATATTTT.

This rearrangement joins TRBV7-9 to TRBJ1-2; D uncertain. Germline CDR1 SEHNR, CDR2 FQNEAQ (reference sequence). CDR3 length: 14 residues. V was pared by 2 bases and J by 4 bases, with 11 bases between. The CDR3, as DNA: TGTGCCAGCAGCTTAAGAGAGACGTTCTATGGCTACACCTTC. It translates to CASSLRETFYGYTF.

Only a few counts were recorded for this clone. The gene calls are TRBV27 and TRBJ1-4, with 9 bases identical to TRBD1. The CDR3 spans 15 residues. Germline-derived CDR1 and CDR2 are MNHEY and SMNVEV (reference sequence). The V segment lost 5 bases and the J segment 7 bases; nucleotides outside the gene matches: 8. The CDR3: CASSLNRGLAEKLFF. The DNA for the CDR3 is TGTGCCAGCAGTCTAAACAGGGGGCTTGCTGAAAAACTGTTTTTT.

CDR3 DNA: TGTGCCAGCAGCCCAGAACAATATGACATCGGCTATGGCTACACCTTC. This sequence encodes CASSPEQYDIGYGYTF. The V gene is TRBV11-1, the J gene TRBJ1-2; no reliable D call. The CDR3 sequence is 16 residues long. The V gene lost 5 bases and the J gene lost 4 bases, with 20 bases spanning the gap. Germline CDR1 reads SGHAT; CDR2 reads FQDESV (reference sequence).

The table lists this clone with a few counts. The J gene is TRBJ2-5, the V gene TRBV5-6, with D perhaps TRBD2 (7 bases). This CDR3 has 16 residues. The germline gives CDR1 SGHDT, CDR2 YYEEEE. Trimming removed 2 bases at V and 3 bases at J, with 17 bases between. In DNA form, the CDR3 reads TGTGCCAGCAGCTTCGATGCGGGGGCATACGAAGAGACCCAGTACTTC. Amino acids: CASSFDAGAYEETQYF.

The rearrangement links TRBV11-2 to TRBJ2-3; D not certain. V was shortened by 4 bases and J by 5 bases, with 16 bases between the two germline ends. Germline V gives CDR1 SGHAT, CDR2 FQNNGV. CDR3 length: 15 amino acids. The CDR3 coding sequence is TGTGCCAGCAGCTCCCCCGTGGGTTGGCAAGATACGCAGTATTTT. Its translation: CASSSPVGWQDTQYF.

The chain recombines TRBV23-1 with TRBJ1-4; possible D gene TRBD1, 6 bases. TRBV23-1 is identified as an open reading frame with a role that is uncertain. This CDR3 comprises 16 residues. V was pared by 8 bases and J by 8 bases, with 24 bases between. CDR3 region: CASSSGAGEGNEKLFF. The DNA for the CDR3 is TGCGCCAGCTCATCAGGGGCAGGGGAGGGTAACGAAAAACTGTTTTTT.

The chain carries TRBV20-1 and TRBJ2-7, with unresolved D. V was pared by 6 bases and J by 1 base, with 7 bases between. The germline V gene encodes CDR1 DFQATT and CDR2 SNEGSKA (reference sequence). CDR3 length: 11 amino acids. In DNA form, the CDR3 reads TGCAGTGCAGGCTGGTCCTACGAGCAGTACTTC. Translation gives CSAGWSYEQYF.

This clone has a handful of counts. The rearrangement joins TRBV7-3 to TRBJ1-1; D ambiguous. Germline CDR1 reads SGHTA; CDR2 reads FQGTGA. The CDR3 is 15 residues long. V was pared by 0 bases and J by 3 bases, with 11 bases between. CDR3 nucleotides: TGTGCCAGCAGCTTAACTTCGGGCAGCCACACTGAAGCTTTCTTT. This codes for CASSLTSGSHTEAFF.

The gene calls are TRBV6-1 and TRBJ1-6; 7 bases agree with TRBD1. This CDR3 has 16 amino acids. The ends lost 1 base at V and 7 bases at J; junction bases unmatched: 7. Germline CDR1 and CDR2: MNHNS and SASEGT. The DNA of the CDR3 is TGTGCCAGCAGTGAAGTTCACTTGACAGGGAATTCACCCCTCCACTTT. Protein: CASSEVHLTGNSPLHF.

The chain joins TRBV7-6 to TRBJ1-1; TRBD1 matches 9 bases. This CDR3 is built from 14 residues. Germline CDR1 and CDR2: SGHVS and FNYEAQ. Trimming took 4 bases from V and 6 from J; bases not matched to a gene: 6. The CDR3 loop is CASSYGTGRPEAFF. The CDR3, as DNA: TGTGCCAGCAGCTACGGGACAGGGAGGCCTGAAGCTTTCTTT.

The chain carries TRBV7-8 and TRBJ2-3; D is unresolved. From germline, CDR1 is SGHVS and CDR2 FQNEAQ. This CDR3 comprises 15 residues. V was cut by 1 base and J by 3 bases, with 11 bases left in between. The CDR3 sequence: CASSLGMGRTDTQYF. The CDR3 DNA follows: TGTGCCAGCAGCTTAGGGATGGGCCGGACAGATACGCAGTATTTT.

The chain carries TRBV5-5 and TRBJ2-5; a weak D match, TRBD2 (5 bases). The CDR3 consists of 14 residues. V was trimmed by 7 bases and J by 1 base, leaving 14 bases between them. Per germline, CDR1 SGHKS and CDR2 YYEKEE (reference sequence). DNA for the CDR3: TGTGCCAGCCTTTCCGGGGTGACCCAAGAGACCCAGTACTTC. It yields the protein CASLSGVTQETQYF.